This TCR beta chain comes out of a study of T cell responses to AZD1222 COVID-19 vaccine (dated by TCRdb to about 2021). With regard to the full study: AZD1222 recipients with second doses at about 4 weeks or about 12 weeks were pooled, because spike-specific TCR depth and breadth did not differ between schedules. Enrollment into the trials was organized by age into subgroups of 18-55, 56-69 and 70-plus years, and those subgroups contained about 160, 30 and 59 TCR-sequenced participants, respectively. A total of 233 trial participants underwent TCR sequencing, of whom about 210 had received two doses of AZD1222 and around 25 had received two doses of the MenACWY control vaccine.

On this clone itself: Its specific antigen is unknown. No per-base quality is available; no much larger clone lies one base away.

For CDR1 and CDR2, the germline V gene (reference sequence) lists LNHDA and SQIVND. The CDR3 measures 15 amino acids from cysteine to phenylalanine. Here the CDR3 DNA is all that survives: 45 bases in frame from base 1. Ends trimmed: V by 6 bases, J by 7 bases; bases unmatched to a gene: 7. Overall study results and their limits: Vaccine-associated CD4 TCRs spanned the whole spike protein, with dominant responses in regions 160-218 and 743-854. The 56-69-year group was small, and its depth increase did not reach significance, likely because of low power. Most participants were white British and females outnumbered males, and the authors suggested that clonal diversity may have been underestimated. Conclusions about previously exposed vaccinees are limited, since just five or six AZD1222 recipients were seropositive for SARS-CoV-2 at baseline. Because no day 14 peak-response samples were available, repertoires were characterized only after the peak T cell response. Spike-specific TCR breadth and depth rose significantly after two AZD1222 doses compared with day 0 and with MenACWY recipients. Nearly half of unique spike-specific TCRs reportedly recognized epitopes outside regions mutated in the B.1.351 and B.1.1.7 variants.

The time point label for this specimen denotes: baseline before first vaccination. The vaccinee samples were drawn from two UK trials, COV001 and COV002, one of which was a single-blind randomized controlled phase 2/3 trial testing AZD1222 (ChAdOx1 nCoV-19) in healthy adults. For TCRbeta chain sequencing, PBMC samples from trial participants were taken at day 0 and at day 28 after the second dose. The CDR3 regions of human TCRbeta chains were subjected to immunosequencing. Concerning the study's data processing: Repertoire TCRs were matched against a reference library of SARS-CoV-2-specific TCRs generated with the MIRA antigen-specificity platform. Breadth was defined as the fraction of unique TCRs that were SARS-CoV-2-associated, and depth was defined as the fraction of total T cells that were SARS-CoV-2-associated. Each spike-specific TCR was assigned to its reactive spike region and to a CD4 or CD8 class using the MIRA data. Log10-transformed breadth and depth values were compared by one-way ANOVA with Sidak's multiple comparisons tests. Imported from immuneACCESS, the table was reduced by TCRdb to in-frame sequences with V and J called. These copies leave out some clones; in studies compared against another copy, an unresolved V gene accounts for under half, and the cause of the remainder is not known. The V and J calls and the clone size are those of that table, but D and trimming were determined from the DNA. In all, the sample holds some 140,000 clones, and 92% of those were seen once. Around 3.2% of the sample is in the top ten clones.

The chain joins TRBV19 to TRBJ2-1; a stretch of 12 junction bases matches TRBD2. The receptor was derived from an adult in good health. The specimen was peripheral blood, collected on day 0 of AZD1222 vaccination. The DNA sequence is given as TGTGCCAGTAGGAAGACTAGCGGGAGTCTAAATGAGCAGTTCTTC. It encodes CASRKTSGSLNEQFF.